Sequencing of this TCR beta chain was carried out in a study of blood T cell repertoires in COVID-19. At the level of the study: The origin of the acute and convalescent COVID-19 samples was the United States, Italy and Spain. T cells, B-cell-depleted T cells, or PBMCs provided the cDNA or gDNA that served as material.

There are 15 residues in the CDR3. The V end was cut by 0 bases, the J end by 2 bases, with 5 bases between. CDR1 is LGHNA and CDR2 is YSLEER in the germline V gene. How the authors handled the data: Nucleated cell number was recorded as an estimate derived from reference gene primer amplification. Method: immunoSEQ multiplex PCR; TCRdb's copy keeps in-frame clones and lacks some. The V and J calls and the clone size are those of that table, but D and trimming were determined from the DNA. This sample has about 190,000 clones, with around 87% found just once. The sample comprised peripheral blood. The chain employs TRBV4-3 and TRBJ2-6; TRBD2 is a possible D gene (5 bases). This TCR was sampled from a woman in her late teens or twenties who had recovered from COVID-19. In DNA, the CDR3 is TGCGCCAGCAGCCAAGACGGGGCTGGGGCCAACGTCCTGACTTTC. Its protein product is CASSQDGAGANVLTF.